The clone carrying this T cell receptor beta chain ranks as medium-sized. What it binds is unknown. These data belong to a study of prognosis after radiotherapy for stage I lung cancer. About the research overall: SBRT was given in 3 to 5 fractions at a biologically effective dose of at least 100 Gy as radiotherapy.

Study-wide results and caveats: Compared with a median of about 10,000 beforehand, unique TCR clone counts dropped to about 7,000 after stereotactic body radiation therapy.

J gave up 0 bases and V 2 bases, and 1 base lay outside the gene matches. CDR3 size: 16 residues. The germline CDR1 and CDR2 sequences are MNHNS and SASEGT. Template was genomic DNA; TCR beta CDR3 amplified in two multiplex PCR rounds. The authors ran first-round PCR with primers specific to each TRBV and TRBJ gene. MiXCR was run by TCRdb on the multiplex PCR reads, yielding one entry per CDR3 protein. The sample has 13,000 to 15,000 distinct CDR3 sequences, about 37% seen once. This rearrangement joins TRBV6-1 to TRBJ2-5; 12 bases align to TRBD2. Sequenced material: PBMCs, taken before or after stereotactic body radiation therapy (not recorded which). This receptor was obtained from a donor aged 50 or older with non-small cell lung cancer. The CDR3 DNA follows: TGTGCCAGCAGTGAACTAGCGGGAGGGTACCAAGAGACCCAGTACTTC. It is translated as CASSELAGGYQETQYF.